This entry features one T cell receptor beta chain sequence. Looked up from germline, CDR1 is LGHDT and CDR2 is YNNKEL (reference sequence). Trimming left V 0 bases short and J 4 bases short, with 10 bases between. This CDR3 is 15 amino acids long. These data belong to a study of blood T cell repertoires in COVID-19. As for the study in general: From the United States, Italy and Spain came samples of acute and convalescent COVID-19.

Libraries were prepared by immunoSEQ multiplex PCR; TCRdb keeps only in-frame clonotypes and omits some of them. The data show a few hundred thousand clones, about 90% seen once. This chain joins TRBV3-1 (or the pseudogene TRBV3-2) and TRBJ1-3; the D gene is possibly TRBD1 (6 bases). The clonotype was recovered from a man between 18 and 35 years old with active or convalescent COVID-19. Sequencing was done on a sample of peripheral blood. In DNA, the CDR3 is TGTGCCAGCAGCCAAGATTGGGGGCTGGGAAACACCATATATTTT. Translation gives CASSQDWGLGNTIYF.